Below, 26 T cell receptor beta chains from the same sample are listed, as sequenced in a study of human T cells and chemical hapten exposure. TCRdb re-analysed the RACE reads in MiXCR, keeping a single row per CDR3 protein. Seen here are 360,000 or so distinct CDR3 sequences, nearly 6.5% observed once, and the top ten hold around 5.6%. The time point denotes: patch test 2, 6 weeks after DPC sensitization. Treatment described: therapeutic diphenylcyclopropenone sensitization with weekly scalp DPC. The sequencing used whole blood, collected in connection with sensitization to the hapten diphenylcyclopropenone (DPC). The receptors were gathered from a woman aged 18-29 years with alopecia areata. Some clones in this sample may be carry-over from other donors' samples.

This clonotype has a handful of counts. The chain employs TRBV6-2 or TRBV6-3 and TRBJ2-3, with D possibly TRBD2 on 6 matching bases. The V and J ends lost 6 bases and 6 bases respectively, with 16 bases between them. This CDR3 is 14 amino acids long. Germline V gene sequence: CDR1 MNHEY, CDR2 SVGEGT. CDR3 residues: CASREKPGRDTQYF. The CDR3 bases are TGTGCCAGCAGGGAGAAACCAGGGAGGGATACGCAGTATTTT.

The rearrangement joins TRBV5-4 to TRBJ1-1; D is uncertain. CDR1 SGHNT and CDR2 YYREEE come from the germline V gene (reference sequence). Trimming removed 2 bases at V and 0 bases at J, with 8 bases between. The CDR3 sequence is 14 residues long. CDR3 in amino acids: CASSFSHMNTEAFF. As DNA, the CDR3 is TGTGCCAGCAGCTTTTCACATATGAACACTGAAGCTTTCTTT.

V usage is TRBV3-1 and J usage is TRBJ2-1; no definite D call. The CDR3 contains 15 residues. Trimming cost V 0 bases and J 4 bases, with 10 bases left between them. Germline V gives CDR1 LGHDT, CDR2 YNNKEL (reference sequence). The CDR3 sequence: CASSQDLYIYNEQFF. CDR3 sequence (DNA): TGTGCCAGCAGCCAAGATCTGTATATTTACAATGAGCAGTTCTTC.

This clonotype was counted a few times. V usage is TRBV28 and J usage is TRBJ2-7; D is undetermined. The CDR3 is made up of 15 amino acids. The V gene's germline CDR1 is MDHEN and CDR2 SYDVKM. With 5 bases removed from V and 2 bases from J, the gap between germline ends came to 16 bases. CDR3 coding DNA: TGTGCCAGCAGTCCCCTCGAGGTTCGTACCTACGAGCAGTACTTC. It codes for CASSPLEVRTYEQYF.

This clonotype was seen ten or more times. The V gene is TRBV18, the J gene TRBJ1-2; D is unclear. Germline V gives CDR1 KGHSH, CDR2 LQKENI. This CDR3 is 14 amino acids long. Trimming took off 3 bases at V and 4 bases at J, with 12 bases between the two ends. CDR3 sequence reads: CASSPVDGTYGYTF. The CDR3 nucleotides read TGTGCCAGCTCACCTGTGGACGGAACCTATGGCTACACCTTC.

This chain's CDR3 is CASSSFAAAQETQYF. The DNA of the CDR3 is TGTGCCAGCAGCTCGTTCGCAGCGGCACAAGAGACCCAGTACTTC. The chain joins TRBV7-9 to TRBJ2-5; a possible D gene is TRBD2 (5 bases). The ends were cut back, 4 bases at V and 2 bases at J, with 14 bases in the middle. This CDR3 contains 15 residues. The V gene's germline CDR1 is SEHNR and CDR2 FQNEAQ (reference sequence).

This clonotype was recorded many times. This chain joins TRBV2 and TRBJ1-2; 7 positions match TRBD1. With V trimmed by 6 bases and J by 0 bases, 4 bases remained unmatched. Germline V CDR1 and CDR2: SNHLY, FYNNEI. This CDR3 is built from 14 residues. As DNA, the CDR3 is TGTGCCAGCAGGACCGGGACAGCTAACTATGGCTACACCTTC. Translation gives CASRTGTANYGYTF.

This clonotype has more than one count but fewer than ten. V usage is TRBV10-3 and J usage is TRBJ1-4; 7 bases line up with TRBD1. The CDR3 runs to 16 residues. V lost 0 bases to trimming and J lost 6 bases; unmatched junction nucleotides: 7. Germline CDR1 reads ENHRY; CDR2 reads SYGVKD. For the CDR3, the DNA is TGTGCCATCAGTGAGTCGAGATTCCAGGGGGATGAAAAACTGTTTTTT. Its translation is CAISESRFQGDEKLFF.

The chain has TRBV19 and TRBJ2-1; 10 bases line up with TRBD2. V was pared by 3 bases and J by 7 bases, with 9 bases of the junction left unmatched. The CDR3 has 16 amino acids. Germline V gene lookup returns CDR1 LNHDA and CDR2 SQIVND (reference sequence). The CDR3 DNA reads TGTGCCAGTAGTATGGAGCGGGGGGGCCGTAGAAATGAGCAGTTCTTC. Translating gives CASSMERGGRRNEQFF.

This clonotype has at least ten counts. The J gene is TRBJ2-3, the V gene TRBV18; weak D call: TRBD2 (6 bases). The CDR3 has 15 amino acids. With 4 bases removed from V and 1 base from J, the gap between germline ends came to 12 bases. Germline V gives CDR1 KGHSH, CDR2 LQKENI. CDR3 region: CASSRGTGGTDTQYF. Written as DNA, the CDR3 is TGTGCCAGCTCACGTGGGACGGGGGGCACAGATACGCAGTATTTT.

This clonotype was seen only a few times. The J gene is TRBJ2-7, the V gene TRBV3-1; D remains ambiguous. The V gene's germline CDR1 is LGHDT and CDR2 YNNKEL (reference sequence). The CDR3 spans 13 residues. The V gene lost 2 bases and the J gene lost 3 bases, with 8 bases spanning the gap. CDR3 DNA sequence: TGTGCCAGCAGCCAAAATCCCGTCTACGAGCAGTACTTC. As protein: CASSQNPVYEQYF.

The V call is TRBV6-2 or TRBV6-3, the J call TRBJ2-3, with a possible D match to TRBD2 (6 bases). V dropped 7 bases and J dropped 3 bases, with 11 bases sitting between them. This CDR3 is built from 13 residues. Germline assignment: CDR1 MNHEY and CDR2 SVGEGT. The CDR3 loop reads CASKLAGTDTQYF. DNA for the CDR3: TGTGCCAGCAAACTAGCAGGAACAGATACGCAGTATTTT.

V is TRBV3-1 and J is TRBJ2-3; D uncertain. Trimming left V 1 base short and J 6 bases short, with 5 bases between. This CDR3 comprises 12 residues. Germline lookup yields CDR1 LGHDT and CDR2 YNNKEL (reference sequence). The CDR3 region is CASSQVPDTQYF. The CDR3 bases are TGTGCCAGCAGCCAAGTCCCGGATACGCAGTATTTT.

The chain combines TRBV7-8 with TRBJ1-1; 7 nucleotides align to TRBD1. This CDR3 spans 16 amino acids. The J segment lost 0 bases and the V segment lost 4 bases, leaving 8 bases of the junction unmatched. Germline-derived CDR1 and CDR2 are SGHVS and FQNEAQ. This CDR3 is CASSSTHRGVNTEAFF. In nucleotides, the CDR3 is TGTGCCAGCAGCTCCACCCACAGGGGCGTGAACACTGAAGCTTTCTTT. Full variable domain (outside the CDR3, taken from reference TRBV7-8 and TRBJ1-1): GAGVSQSPRYKVAKRGQDVALRCDPISGHVSLFWYQQALGQGPEFLTYFQNEAQLDKSGLPSDRFFAERPEGSVSTLKIQRTQQEDSAVYLCASSSTHRGVNTEAFFGQGTRLTVV.

The chain employs TRBV18 and TRBJ1-1; weak D call: TRBD1 (6 bases). Germline V gene sequence: CDR1 KGHSH, CDR2 LQKENI. The V end was cut by 1 base, the J end by 0 bases, with 12 bases between. The CDR3 totals 16 residues. The CDR3, as DNA: TGTGCCAGCTCACCACAAGGGGGTGAAATGAACACTGAAGCTTTCTTT. It yields the protein CASSPQGGEMNTEAFF.

The sample holds many counts of this clonotype. The chain couples TRBV10-3 to TRBJ1-2; D ambiguous. Germline CDR1 ENHRY, CDR2 SYGVKD. V shed 3 bases and J shed 4 bases, with 3 bases lying between them. CDR3 length equals 11 residues. The CDR3 sequence is CAISDAYGYTF. DNA of the CDR3: TGTGCCATCAGTGACGCCTATGGCTACACCTTC.

Many counts were recorded for this clonotype. CDR3 in amino acids: CASSQDWITPNIQYF. The CDR3 nucleotides read TGTGCCAGCAGCCAAGATTGGATTACACCGAACATTCAGTACTTC. The rearrangement joins TRBV4-2 to TRBJ2-4; no firm D call. The CDR3 sequence is 15 residues long. Germline CDR1 and CDR2: LGHNA and YNFKEQ. V was shortened by 0 bases and J by 7 bases, with 13 bases between the two germline ends.

This clonotype occurred many times. V is TRBV18 and J is TRBJ2-1, with D perhaps matching TRBD1 or TRBD2 (5 bases each). CDR1 is KGHSH and CDR2 is LQKENI in the germline V gene. The CDR3 contains 15 residues. V lost 6 bases and J 7 bases, leaving 19 bases between the germline ends. As DNA, the CDR3 is TGTGCCAGCTCTCCCGTCCTTCATGGGGGTAATGAGCAGTTCTTC. Its protein product is CASSPVLHGGNEQFF.

The chain is built from TRBV7-9 and TRBJ1-2; D is unclear. This CDR3 contains 16 residues. Trimming removed 1 base from V and 4 bases from J, with 16 bases in between. Germline CDR1 reads SEHNR; CDR2 reads FQNEAQ (reference sequence). In DNA form, the CDR3 reads TGTGCCAGCAGCTTAGAGTTGGCCAGCTCGACCTATGGCTACACCTTC. Translated: CASSLELASSTYGYTF.

The chain is built from TRBV5-4 and TRBJ2-3, with 7 bases matching TRBD2. The CDR3 extends over 14 amino acids. CDR1 is SGHNT, CDR2 YYREEE, per germline (reference sequence). V shed 0 bases and J 3 bases; nucleotides not matched to a gene: 1. The CDR3 region has the DNA TGTGCCAGCAGCTTGGACGGGGGGACAGATACGCAGTATTTT. It encodes CASSLDGGTDTQYF.

This clonotype has ten or more counts. The chain carries TRBV11-2 and TRBJ1-6; 9 bases are a match to TRBD1. CDR1 and CDR2 from the germline V gene are SGHAT and FQNNGV. This CDR3 comprises 15 residues. Germline trimming cut 2 bases from V and 7 bases from J; bases unmatched to any gene: 3. DNA of the CDR3: TGTGCCAGCAGCTTAAGGACAGGGGTCAATTCACCCCTCCACTTT. Its translation is CASSLRTGVNSPLHF.

This clonotype has a handful of counts. The chain couples TRBV2 to TRBJ2-3; D tentatively fits TRBD1 or TRBD2 (5 bases each). The V end lost 4 bases, the J end lost 2 bases, and 22 bases lay between the germline ends. CDR3 length: 18 residues. Germline CDR1 is SNHLY and CDR2 is FYNNEI. CDR3 sequence: CASSGHRDPRITTDTQYF. As DNA, the CDR3 is TGTGCCAGCAGTGGACACCGGGACCCTAGAATCACCACAGATACGCAGTATTTT.

The chain is built from TRBV6-1 and TRBJ1-1; no clear D. The germline V and J ends were trimmed by 6 bases and 4 bases, with 21 bases remaining between them. Germline V gives CDR1 MNHNS, CDR2 SASEGT. This CDR3 is built from 16 residues. CDR3 amino acids: CASRYVSQRVGTEAFF. The CDR3 coding sequence is TGTGCCAGCAGATACGTTTCACAGCGCGTGGGCACTGAAGCTTTCTTT.

The CDR3 nucleotides are TGTGCCAGCAGTGAGTGGACAGGGATGAACGAGCAGTACTTC. It encodes CASSEWTGMNEQYF. The chain joins TRBV6-1 to TRBJ2-7; 8 bases align to TRBD1. Trimming cost V 3 bases and J 5 bases; bases outside gene matches: 6. The CDR3 is 14 amino acids. Germline V gene lookup returns CDR1 MNHNS and CDR2 SASEGT.

The V call is TRBV6-1, the J call TRBJ1-2; D not resolved. Trimming left V 6 bases short and J 8 bases short, with 19 bases between. The CDR3 runs to 14 residues. The germline V gene encodes CDR1 MNHNS and CDR2 SASEGT. CDR3 DNA sequence: TGTGCCAGCAGGAGCATTGGACCCGTCAAAGGCTACACCTTC. Encoded protein: CASRSIGPVKGYTF.

This clonotype was seen more than once but under ten times. The CDR3 nucleotides are TGTGCCAGCAGCGTAGCTGGAGGTAATGAGCAGTTCTTC. Its translation: CASSVAGGNEQFF. The chain uses TRBV9 and TRBJ2-1; tentative D call: TRBD2 (5 bases). CDR1 is SGDLS, CDR2 YYNGEE, per germline. Trimming shortened V by 0 bases and J by 7 bases, and 8 bases separated the two germline ends. This CDR3 is 13 amino acids long.